This T cell receptor (beta chain) was observed in a study of cytomegalovirus exposure and HLA in healthy donors. The overall study: In terms of ancestry, the Caucasian-associated cluster contained 80% to 90% of the approximately 400 genotyped donors.

A multiplex PCR was run with 60 Vbeta primers and 13 Jbeta primers. Libraries were prepared by immunoSEQ multiplex PCR; TCRdb keeps only in-frame clonotypes and omits some of them. The sample includes approximately 180,000 clones, approximately 82% of them seen just once. The CDR3 loop spans 14 amino acids. V lost 0 bases and J 9 bases, leaving 15 bases between the germline ends. The germline V gene has CDR1 SGHNT and CDR2 YYREEE (reference sequence). This rearrangement joins TRBV5-4 to TRBJ1-2; D gene unclear. The specimen sequenced was PBMCs. The sequence came from a woman aged 18-29 years in good health and CMV-seronegative. CDR3 sequence reads: CASSLGRQVGRYTF. Written as DNA, the CDR3 is TGTGCCAGCAGCTTGGGAAGGCAGGTTGGGCGCTACACCTTC.